In its sample, the clone carrying this TCR beta chain was seen once. The sample comes from a study of OX40 agonist ivuxolimab in advanced cancers. The CDR3 is 14 amino acids. Germline loops: CDR1 SGHTA, CDR2 FQGNSA. Trimming shortened V by 1 base and J by 5 bases, and 12 bases separated the two germline ends. Profiling relied on immunoSEQ multiplex PCR, and the TCRdb table lists in-frame clones only, not all of them. The sample records 35,000 or so clones, approximately 80% being singletons. This receptor was identified in an adult with an advanced solid tumor such as melanoma, head and neck, liver or kidney cancer. The chain links TRBV7-2 to TRBJ2-7, with D unclear. The sample here was CD4+ or CD8+ T cells sorted from blood, taken in a trial of the OX40 agonist ivuxolimab. The CDR3, as DNA: TGTGCCAGCAGCTTAGATACGGGTTCAGACGAGCAGTACTTC. It translates to CASSLDTGSDEQYF.